This note documents a single T cell receptor (beta chain) sequence. What it binds is unknown. This specimen comes from a study of human T cells and chemical hapten exposure. Across the whole study: Patients, a majority of them female, were diagnosed with alopecia areata, totalis or universalis. Broader study findings: PT1 expanded TCR numbers rose with patch test score. Expanded TCRs formed significantly more large CDR3 similarity clusters than controls.

The sample's time point: patch test 1, 2 weeks after DPC sensitization. Treatment meaning: therapeutic diphenylcyclopropenone sensitization with weekly scalp DPC. The library tagged individual cDNA molecules with unique molecular identifiers. TCRdb processed the RACE reads anew with MiXCR; each CDR3 protein has one entry. The profile shows 380,000 or so distinct CDR3 sequences, more than 4.5% of them singletons. Germline CDR1 reads SNHLY; CDR2 reads FYNNEI. The V end lost 10 bases, the J end lost 6 bases, and 22 bases lay between the germline ends. The CDR3 has 15 amino acids. The sample consisted of whole blood, taken in connection with sensitization to the hapten diphenylcyclopropenone (DPC). The receptor was derived from a woman between 45 and 60 years old with alopecia areata. Some clones in this sample may be carry-over from other donors' samples. The chain couples TRBV2 to TRBJ2-1; D might be TRBD1 or TRBD2, each matching 7 bases. The CDR3 sequence is CATPPGGTNFNEQFF. CDR3 sequence (DNA): TGTGCCACCCCCCCAGGGGGGACTAATTTCAATGAGCAGTTCTTC.